The 26 T cell receptor beta chains presented below share a single source sample, sequenced in a study of blood T cell repertoires in COVID-19 (dated by TCRdb to 2019 to 2021). The receptor library was made with the immunoSEQ multiplex PCR assay. TCRdb limited this immuneACCESS table to in-frame rearrangements with V and J called. A share of clones is missing; checked studies link under half to unresolved V genes, and the rest is unexplained. This sample comprises roughly 87,000 clones, 72% of them detected only once. Clones ranked in the top ten supply approximately 15% of the sample. Material for sequencing was peripheral blood. The receptors shown here come from a woman of 80 years or more with acute or convalescent COVID-19.

The chain recombines TRBV5-1 with TRBJ1-2, with D perhaps matching TRBD1 (5 bases). Germline lookup yields CDR1 SGHRS and CDR2 YFSETQ. The CDR3 contains 15 residues. V shed 2 bases and J shed 1 base, with 12 bases lying between them. This CDR3 reads CASSLTQGYNYGYTF. The CDR3 coding sequence is TGCGCCAGCAGCTTAACCCAGGGATATAACTATGGCTACACCTTC.

The chain employs TRBV30 and TRBJ1-1, with D possibly TRBD1 on 6 matching bases. The CDR3 covers 15 residues. The germline CDR1 and CDR2 sequences are GTSNPN and SVGIG (reference sequence). V was shortened by 2 bases and J by 3 bases, with 16 bases between the two germline ends. The CDR3 DNA reads TGTGCCTGGAGTAGGGGACACCGGATAGACACTGAAGCTTTCTTT. This gives the protein CAWSRGHRIDTEAFF.

The table lists this clone with many counts. V usage is TRBV7-8 and J usage is TRBJ2-5; 7 bases fit TRBD2. The junction had 12 bases not matched to a gene; V was cut back by 1 base and J by 1 base. CDR3 size: 18 residues. CDR1 SGHVS and CDR2 FQNEAQ come from the germline V gene. CDR3 bases: TGTGCCAGCAGCTTAGAATACCTCGGGATAGCGGGCCAAGAGACCCAGTACTTC. Amino acid sequence: CASSLEYLGIAGQETQYF.

On this clone: Distinct nucleotide sequences in the sample also encode this CDR3. V is TRBV7-2 and J is TRBJ1-1; tentative D call: TRBD1 (5 bases). The V gene's germline CDR1 is SGHTA and CDR2 FQGNSA. Trimming left V 2 bases short and J 1 base short, with 8 bases between. The CDR3 extends over 14 amino acids. CDR3 protein: CASSLITGNTEAFF. The CDR3 bases are TGTGCCAGCAGCTTAATCACAGGGAACACTGAAGCTTTCTTT.

V and J are TRBV5-8 and TRBJ1-5; unclear D gene. V lost 2 bases and J lost 5, with 11 bases in between. CDR3 size: 14 residues. Germline CDR1 SGHTS, CDR2 YDEGEE. CDR3 bases: TGTGCCAGCAGCTTCGGCAGGATGTATCAGCCCCAGCATTTT. Residues: CASSFGRMYQPQHF. Full variable domain (rest looked up from reference TRBV5-8 and TRBJ1-5): EAGVTQSPTHLIKTRGQQATLRCSPISGHTSVYWYQQALGLGLQFLLWYDEGEERNRGNFPPRFSGRQFPNYSSELNVNALELEDSALYLCASSFGRMYQPQHFGDGTRLSIL.

The chain couples TRBV7-8 to TRBJ1-1, with D uncertain. Trimming took 1 base from V and 1 from J, leaving 10 bases between them. Per germline, CDR1 SGHVS and CDR2 FQNEAQ. The CDR3 has 15 residues. DNA for the CDR3: TGTGCCAGCAGCTTAGTGCGGGGTTGGAACACTGAAGCTTTCTTT. This gives the protein CASSLVRGWNTEAFF.

The J gene is TRBJ1-4, the V gene TRBV18, with 7 bases aligning to TRBD1. CDR1 KGHSH and CDR2 LQKENI come from the germline V gene. The CDR3 totals 14 residues. The V gene end was trimmed by 6 bases and the J gene end by 5 bases; junction bases not matched to a gene: 6. This chain's CDR3 is CASSPGTDNEKLFF. For the CDR3, the DNA is TGTGCCAGCTCCCCCGGGACAGACAATGAAAAACTGTTTTTT.

The chain links TRBV6-5 to TRBJ1-1, with D tentatively TRBD1 (6 bases). V was shortened by 5 bases and J by 4 bases, with 17 bases between the two germline ends. CDR3 length: 15 residues. The germline V gene has CDR1 MNHEY and CDR2 SVGAGI. DNA for the CDR3: TGTGCCAGCAGTCTTATGACAGGTGCCTTCACTGAAGCTTTCTTT. Translating gives CASSLMTGAFTEAFF.

This clone was picked up a small number of times. The rearrangement joins TRBV27 to TRBJ2-3; the match to TRBD1 covers 7 bases. The CDR3 totals 16 residues. CDR1 and CDR2 from the germline V gene are MNHEY and SMNVEV (reference sequence). The trim removed 6 bases at V and 1 base at J, leaving 10 bases unmatched. Here the CDR3 reads CASRTTPGTGTDTQYF. CDR3 in DNA: TGTGCCAGCAGGACCACACCGGGGACAGGCACAGATACGCAGTATTTT.

Comment on this clone: The junction does not match germline at one end; this may be a read error. The genes are TRBV7-2 and TRBJ1-2, with a weak D call TRBD1 (6 bases). This CDR3 has 12 residues. Germline V gene data show CDR1 as SGHTA and CDR2 as FQGNSA. The CDR3 DNA reads TGTGCCAGCAGCTTGGACCGAGGACAGCCATTCTTC. Translated: CASSLDRGQPFF.

This clone was observed a few times. CDR3 in DNA: TGTGCCTGGGGAGGCAGAGGAGGGAACACTGAAGCTTTCTTT. Its translation is CAWGGRGGNTEAFF. J is TRBJ1-1 and V is TRBV30, with D unresolved. Deletions cut 5 bases from V and 1 base from J, with 14 bases between. This CDR3 contains 14 residues. From germline, CDR1 is GTSNPN and CDR2 SVGIG (reference sequence).

This chain joins TRBV12-5 and TRBJ1-2; weak D call: TRBD1 (5 bases). V was trimmed by 3 bases and J by 6 bases, leaving 11 bases between them. CDR1 and CDR2 from the germline V gene are LGHNT and FRNRAP. The CDR3 is 13 amino acids. In DNA form, the CDR3 reads TGTGCTAGTGGTTTATGGGGCTGGGATGGCTACACCTTC. It yields the protein CASGLWGWDGYTF.

The V gene is TRBV2, the J gene TRBJ1-1; D is undetermined. Germline CDR1 is SNHLY and CDR2 is FYNNEI. The V end lost 5 bases, the J end lost 6 bases, and 19 bases lay between the germline ends. CDR3 length: 15 amino acids. The DNA of the CDR3 is TGTGCCAGCAGTAATATACTCCAGGATGACGCTGAAGCTTTCTTT. Translating it yields CASSNILQDDAEAFF.

This chain uses TRBV5-3 with TRBJ1-1, with no clear D. TRBV5-3 is reported as an ORF; its role is uncertain. The CDR3 runs to 17 residues. V was cut by 0 bases and J by 0 bases, with 15 bases left in between. The CDR3 nucleotides are TGTGCCAGAAGCTTGGAGAAACCGGGAAACATGAACACTGAAGCTTTCTTT. This translates into CARSLEKPGNMNTEAFF.

The V call is TRBV5-6, the J call TRBJ2-1; 7 bases fit TRBD1. Trimming cost V 3 bases and J 12 bases; bases outside gene matches: 3. There are 11 residues in the CDR3. Germline CDR1 SGHDT, CDR2 YYEEEE. CDR3: CASSSWTGQFF. Here the CDR3 DNA reads TGTGCCAGCAGCTCCTGGACAGGGCAGTTCTTC.

This rearrangement joins TRBV3-1 (or the pseudogene TRBV3-2) to TRBJ1-1; D not resolved. CDR1 is LGHDT, CDR2 YNNKEL, per germline (reference sequence). This CDR3 contains 15 residues. Trimming left V 0 bases short and J 1 base short, with 9 bases between. The CDR3 reads CASSQDWRGNTEAFF. The CDR3 coding sequence is TGTGCCAGCAGCCAAGATTGGAGAGGGAACACTGAAGCTTTCTTT.

This chain connects TRBV6-5 to TRBJ2-1; TRBD1 agrees at 7 bases. CDR1 and CDR2 from the germline V gene are MNHEY and SVGAGI. The CDR3 has 14 amino acids. After removal of 7 bases from V and 10 bases from J, the junction contained 13 bases not matched to a gene. This chain's CDR3 is CASKGAFPPGEQFF. The CDR3 coding sequence is TGTGCCAGCAAGGGGGCGTTCCCGCCGGGGGAGCAGTTCTTC.

The CDR3 sequence is CAWSALAQSSYEQYF. For the CDR3, the DNA is TGTGCCTGGAGTGCACTAGCCCAAAGCTCCTACGAGCAGTACTTC. J is TRBJ2-7 and V is TRBV30; tentative D call: TRBD2 (6 bases). CDR1 and CDR2 (germline): GTSNPN, SVGIG (reference sequence). V was trimmed by 1 base and J by 0 bases, leaving 13 bases between them. This CDR3 spans 15 amino acids.

In regard to this clone: This specimen includes other DNA sequences encoding the same CDR3. The V gene is TRBV29-1, the J gene TRBJ2-7; perhaps TRBD1 as D (5 bases). CDR1 is SQVTM, CDR2 ANQGSEA, per germline. V was cut by 4 bases and J by 1 base, with 8 bases left in between. The CDR3 runs 12 residues. The CDR3 sequence: CSVGGRSYEQYF. CDR3 DNA sequence: TGCAGCGTTGGGGGCAGGTCCTACGAGCAGTACTTC.

This clone showed up just once. The V gene is TRBV9, the J gene TRBJ1-1, with 7 bases lining up with TRBD1. This CDR3 contains 16 residues. V was pared by 0 bases and J by 2 bases, with 7 bases of the junction left unmatched. Germline loops: CDR1 SGDLS, CDR2 YYNGEE. The CDR3 nucleotides read TGTGCCAGCAGCGTAGTTAGGGACAGCTATAACACTGAAGCTTTCTTT. Protein: CASSVVRDSYNTEAFF.

This clone was detected a few times. The chain is built from TRBV6-2 or TRBV6-3 and TRBJ1-2; 7 positions match TRBD1. J was trimmed by 4 bases and V by 5 bases; bases with no gene match: 4. This CDR3 has 13 residues. Per the germline V gene, CDR1 is MNHEY and CDR2 is SVGEGT. The CDR3 nucleotides read TGTGCCAGCAGTCCGACAGGGACCTATGGCTACACCTTC. This gives the protein CASSPTGTYGYTF.

A few counts support this clone. The chain uses TRBV2 and TRBJ2-3; D is undetermined. V gave up 4 bases and J gave up 1 base, with 12 bases separating them. This CDR3 region has 15 residues. Germline values: CDR1 SNHLY, CDR2 FYNNEI. Written as DNA, the CDR3 is TGTGCCAGCAGTGTGGCCATGATGGGCACAGATACGCAGTATTTT. This codes for CASSVAMMGTDTQYF. The full variable domain, in which reference TRBV2 and TRBJ2-3 provide the parts outside the CDR3, is EPEVTQTPSHQVTQMGQEVILRCVPISNHLYFYWYRQILGQKVEFLVSFYNNEISEKSEIFDDQFSVERPDGSNFTLKIRSTKLEDSAMYFCASSVAMMGTDTQYFGPGTRLTVL.

The V gene is TRBV11-1, the J gene TRBJ1-2; D ambiguous. Per germline, CDR1 SGHAT and CDR2 FQDESV (reference sequence). This CDR3 has 14 residues. V was shortened by 1 base and J by 6 bases, with 12 bases between the two germline ends. The CDR3 nucleotides read TGTGCCAGCAGCTTAGACGGGAGTGCGAATGGCTACACCTTC. Its translation is CASSLDGSANGYTF. The variable domain in full, with the rest retrieved from reference TRBV11-1 and TRBJ1-2, is EAEVAQSPRYKITEKSQAVAFWCDPISGHATLYWYRQILGQGPELLVQFQDESVVDDSQLPKDRFSAERLKGVDSTLKIQPAELGDSAMYLCASSLDGSANGYTFGSGTRLTVV.

The rearrangement joins TRBV30 to TRBJ2-3, with TRBD1 identical over 9 bases. The CDR3 extends over 13 amino acids. V lost 4 bases to trimming and J lost 4 bases; unmatched junction nucleotides: 3. Germline loops: CDR1 GTSNPN, CDR2 SVGIG (reference sequence). The CDR3 bases are TGTGCCTGGAACAGGGGGCAAGCAGATACGCAGTATTTT. Translating gives CAWNRGQADTQYF.

The chain links TRBV18 to TRBJ1-2; 9 bases line up with TRBD1. Per the germline V gene, CDR1 is KGHSH and CDR2 is LQKENI. V gave up 4 bases and J gave up 6 bases; unmatched junction bases: 12. The CDR3 spans 16 residues. DNA of the CDR3: TGTGCCAGCTCACGGCCCAACAGGGGGCAACGCGATGGCTACACCTTC. It encodes CASSRPNRGQRDGYTF.

Note on this clone: This sample also contains other DNA sequences that code for the same CDR3. V usage is TRBV9 and J usage is TRBJ1-6, with 9 bases matching TRBD1. The CDR3 is made up of 14 amino acids. Trimming at V came to 2 bases and at J to 8 bases, leaving 2 bases not matched to a gene. Germline V gene sequence: CDR1 SGDLS, CDR2 YYNGEE. CDR3 nucleotides: TGTGCCAGCAGCGTGGGACAGGGCTATTCACCCCTCCACTTT. Amino acid sequence: CASSVGQGYSPLHF. The entire variable domain, with the rest obtained from reference TRBV9 and TRBJ1-6, is as follows: DSGVTQTPKHLITATGQRVTLRCSPRSGDLSVYWYQQSLDQGLQFLIQYYNGEERAKGNILERFSAQQFPDLHSELNLSSLELGDSALYFCASSVGQGYSPLHFGNGTRLTVT.